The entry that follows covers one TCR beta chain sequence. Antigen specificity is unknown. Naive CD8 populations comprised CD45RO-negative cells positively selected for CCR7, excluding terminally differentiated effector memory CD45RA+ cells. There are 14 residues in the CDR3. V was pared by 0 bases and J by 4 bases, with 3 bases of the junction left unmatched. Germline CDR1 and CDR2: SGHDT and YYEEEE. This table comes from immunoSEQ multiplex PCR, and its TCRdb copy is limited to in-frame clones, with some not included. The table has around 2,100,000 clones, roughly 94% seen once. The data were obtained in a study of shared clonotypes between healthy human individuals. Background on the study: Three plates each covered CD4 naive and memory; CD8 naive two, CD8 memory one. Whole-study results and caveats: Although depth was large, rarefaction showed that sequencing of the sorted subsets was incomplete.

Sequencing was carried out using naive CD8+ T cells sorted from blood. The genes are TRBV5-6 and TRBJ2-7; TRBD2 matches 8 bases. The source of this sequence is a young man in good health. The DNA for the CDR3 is TGTGCCAGCAGCTTGGGGACTAGCCAATACGAGCAGTACTTC. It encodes CASSLGTSQYEQYF.